The clone carrying this T cell receptor beta chain was seen once. This same CDR3 is encoded by further DNA sequences in the sample. As handled by the study authors: Amplification of reference gene primers was used by the study to estimate nucleated cell counts. The method was immunoSEQ multiplex PCR; TCRdb's version includes in-frame clones alone and lacks a portion of them. V and J calls and clone size are those listed in that table; D and trimming were worked out from the DNA. The sample yields about half a million clones, around 85% seen once. This specimen belongs to a study of blood T cell repertoires in COVID-19. Study background: PBMCs, B-cell-depleted T cells, or T cells were the source of the cDNA or gDNA that made up the material.

This CDR3 has 15 amino acids. Germline V gene data show CDR1 as SGHTA and CDR2 as FQGTGA. After removal of 2 bases from V and 2 bases from J, the junction contained 1 base not matched to a gene. This receptor was obtained from a human donor in a cohort sampled during active COVID-19. The chain employs TRBV7-3 and TRBJ2-1; 9 bases fit TRBD2. Sequencing used peripheral blood. CDR3: CASSLAGGTYNEQFF. The CDR3 bases are TGTGCCAGCAGCTTAGCGGGAGGGACCTACAATGAGCAGTTCTTC.